This T cell receptor beta chain was identified during a study of OX40 agonist ivuxolimab in advanced cancers. Study at large: As their treatment, patients were administered ivuxolimab, an agonistic anti-OX40 (CD134) antibody. Males comprised approximately 81% of the group, whose mean age was approximately 60 years (range roughly 20 to 85).

General study results and limits: Dosing at 0.1 to 3.0 mg/kg was accompanied by clonal expansion of CD4+ and CD8+ blood T cells by week 6. Expanded clones were, on average, more numerous in CD8+ T cells than in CD4+.

About this clone itself: Its antigen is as yet unknown.

Clones were sequenced by immunoSEQ multiplex PCR, and TCRdb holds only the in-frame ones, with some missing. The profile shows 50,000 or so clones, roughly 77% of them singletons. Germline V gene lookup returns CDR1 SGHVS and CDR2 FNYEAQ. The CDR3 extends over 14 amino acids. The V end was cut by 0 bases, the J end by 6 bases, with 12 bases between. This receptor was taken from an adult with an advanced solid tumor such as melanoma, head and neck, liver or kidney cancer. Sequencing used CD4+ or CD8+ T cells sorted from blood, obtained in a trial of the OX40 agonist ivuxolimab. V usage is TRBV7-6 and J usage is TRBJ2-7; D gene uncertain. The CDR3 sequence is CASSLAYADGEQYF. DNA of the CDR3: TGTGCCAGCAGCTTAGCGTATGCAGACGGCGAGCAGTACTTC. Filled out from reference TRBV7-6 and TRBJ2-7, the complete variable domain reads GAGVSQSPRYKVTKRGQDVALRCDPISGHVSLYWYRQALGQGPEFLTYFNYEAQQDKSGLPNDRFSAERPEGSISTLTIQRTEQRDSAMYRCASSLAYADGEQYFGPGTRLTVT.